These 7 T cell receptor beta chains came from one sample sequenced in a study of monozygotic twins with inflammatory bowel disease. TCRdb reprocessed the 5' RACE reads and keeps a single row for each CDR3 protein, giving no DNA. This listing includes about 440,000 distinct CDR3 sequences. Sequenced input: blood. Receptor source: a human donor with ulcerative colitis or Crohn's disease, or a healthy co-twin of an affected twin (not recorded which).

The chain combines TRBV7-2 with TRBJ1-5. The CDR3 contains 15 residues. CDR1 SGHTA and CDR2 FQGNSA come from the germline V gene. Here the CDR3 reads CASSLGTSRNQPQHF.

The V call is TRBV6-1, the J call TRBJ1-6; TCRdb calls TRBD1, which cannot be checked without DNA. The CDR3 spans 19 residues. Per the germline V gene, CDR1 is MNHNS and CDR2 is SASEGT. The CDR3 sequence: CASSGGGPGRPSYNSPLHF.

The chain combines TRBV28 with TRBJ2-7; the D call from TCRdb, TRBD1, cannot be confirmed without DNA. CDR1 MDHEN and CDR2 SYDVKM come from the germline V gene. CDR3 length: 15 residues. CDR3 in amino acids: CASSPGGALSDEQYF.

The V call is TRBV3-1, the J call TRBJ1-1; the TRBD1 assignment by TCRdb is unverifiable without DNA. The CDR3 runs 12 residues. Germline CDR1 reads LGHDT; CDR2 reads YNNKEL (reference sequence). CDR3 amino acids: CASSLRGAEAFF.

CDR3: CASSKEGDGYNEQFF. The chain carries TRBV21-1 and TRBJ2-1; the D call of TRBD1 rests on TCRdb alone, since no DNA is present to check it. TRBV21-1 is described as a pseudogene. The CDR3 extends over 15 amino acids.

The CDR3 sequence: CSARDPAQGGGYTF. The rearrangement joins TRBV20-1 to TRBJ1-2; TCRdb reports TRBD1, a call that lacks DNA to check it against. This CDR3 is 14 amino acids long. Germline CDR1 reads DFQATT; CDR2 reads SNEGSKA (reference sequence).

V usage is TRBV3-1 and J usage is TRBJ1-1; TCRdb gives TRBD1 as the D gene, but with no DNA this cannot be confirmed. Germline CDR1 and CDR2: LGHDT and YNNKEL (reference sequence). This CDR3 spans 14 amino acids. This CDR3 reads CASSQGTGGKEAFF.